Listed below are T cell receptor beta chains from one sample, sequenced in a study of vaccination effects on CD4 cells after COVID-19. These receptors' antigens are unknown. The protocol was immunoSEQ multiplex PCR, while the TCRdb copy is restricted to in-frame clones and leaves out a portion. Among about 60,000 clones listed, about 73% were seen once. The source material was CD4+ T cells from PBMCs cultured with HCoV-OC43 spike peptides, sampled after COVID-19 vaccination. These receptors came from a human donor who received a COVID-19 vaccine. Each CDR3 is given with its conserved first and last residue. Size is stated for part of the rows, as once, few or many counts, or as a class when the clone is expanded.

v_call: TRBV28; clone_size: NA; cdr3_aa: CASSFPRGTDSYGYTF
v_call: TRBV4-1; clone_size: NA; cdr3_aa: CASSQTASGGVGEQFF
v_call: TRBV19; clone_size: NA; cdr3_aa: CASSTNRDKETQYF
v_call: TRBV5-1; clone_size: NA; cdr3_aa: CASSLDRGQVSPLHF
v_call: TRBV5-5; clone_size: once; cdr3_aa: CASSSSGGRNTGELFF
v_call: TRBV24-1; clone_size: few; cdr3_aa: CATSDSTSMNTEAFF
v_call: TRBV7-6; clone_size: NA; cdr3_aa: CASSRSGSPTGELFF
v_call: TRBV5-3; clone_size: once; cdr3_aa: CARSLELRGSPYYNEQFF
v_call: TRBV7-2; clone_size: NA; cdr3_aa: CASSLGLAGGTTDTQYF
v_call: TRBV9; clone_size: few; cdr3_aa: CASSAFWGGEEKLFF
v_call: TRBV19; clone_size: NA; cdr3_aa: CASSMARGGSGETQYF
v_call: TRBV28; clone_size: NA; cdr3_aa: CASSLSLTAYSNQPQHF
v_call: TRBV6-2/TRBV6-3; clone_size: few; cdr3_aa: CASSYPNRGGPLHF
v_call: TRBV18; clone_size: NA; cdr3_aa: CASSPPSTLPEAFF
v_call: TRBV5-1; clone_size: NA; cdr3_aa: CASSLGVRGGDLKSDTQYF
v_call: TRBV28; clone_size: NA; cdr3_aa: CASSSPGQDYNEQFF
v_call: TRBV28; clone_size: once; cdr3_aa: CASSRGQGYGYTF
v_call: TRBV6-5; clone_size: NA; cdr3_aa: CATGRESLYSPLHF
v_call: TRBV29-1; clone_size: NA; cdr3_aa: CSVKGQLNTEAFF
v_call: TRBV24-1; clone_size: NA; cdr3_aa: CATSVGQGSLETQYF
v_call: TRBV12-5; clone_size: NA; cdr3_aa: CASGLVHSGGPSYNEQFF
v_call: TRBV5-1; clone_size: NA; cdr3_aa: CASSLVVGGYGYTF
v_call: TRBV2; clone_size: NA; cdr3_aa: CATRRGNTNEKLFF
v_call: TRBV19; clone_size: few; cdr3_aa: CASSISGTEPFYGYTF
v_call: TRBV5-4; clone_size: few; cdr3_aa: CASSSPGFHSGNTIYF
v_call: TRBV5-6; clone_size: NA; cdr3_aa: CASSFLWGDTQYF
v_call: TRBV4-1; clone_size: few; cdr3_aa: CASSQGAGDIGNTIYF
v_call: TRBV5-1; clone_size: NA; cdr3_aa: CASSLQATNEKLFF
v_call: TRBV5-1; clone_size: NA; cdr3_aa: CASSLSGGINTGELFF
v_call: TRBV2; clone_size: once; cdr3_aa: CASRTGVLSGANVLTF
v_call: TRBV4-1; clone_size: NA; cdr3_aa: CASSQASTGNYGYTF
v_call: TRBV20-1; clone_size: NA; cdr3_aa: CSASLPGGNSPLHF
v_call: TRBV9; clone_size: few; cdr3_aa: CASSVDGAGNTIYF
v_call: TRBV5-4; clone_size: NA; cdr3_aa: CASSAKTGGETQYF
v_call: TRBV2; clone_size: few; cdr3_aa: CASGEESGGQPQHF
v_call: TRBV5-1; clone_size: NA; cdr3_aa: CASSLVGSSGANVLTF
v_call: TRBV7-2; clone_size: NA; cdr3_aa: CASSPSTSWNIQYF
v_call: TRBV24-1; clone_size: NA; cdr3_aa: CATSDLGTEAFF
v_call: TRBV9; clone_size: NA; cdr3_aa: CASSVSSGGYNEQFF
v_call: TRBV14; clone_size: NA; cdr3_aa: CASSQVRARGTEAFF
v_call: TRBV24-1; clone_size: once; cdr3_aa: CATGTGGVGSNTGELFF
v_call: TRBV7-9; clone_size: NA; cdr3_aa: CASSLAAGGDGYTF
v_call: TRBV5-4; clone_size: NA; cdr3_aa: CASSFKAGGLGNEQFF
v_call: TRBV18; clone_size: NA; cdr3_aa: CASSPPESGNSPLHF
v_call: TRBV6-5; clone_size: NA; cdr3_aa: CASTLSGAGANVLTF
v_call: TRBV19; clone_size: NA; cdr3_aa: CATKQGPLPYNEQFF
v_call: TRBV7-3; clone_size: once; cdr3_aa: CASSLGGGSSDTQYF
v_call: TRBV20-1; clone_size: NA; cdr3_aa: CSASGRDRVFHGYTF
v_call: TRBV19; clone_size: NA; cdr3_aa: CASSFRTGETYNEQFF
v_call: TRBV9; clone_size: NA; cdr3_aa: CASSGTGITGELFF
v_call: TRBV19; clone_size: NA; cdr3_aa: CASSLSGTGWSGELFF
v_call: TRBV14; clone_size: NA; cdr3_aa: CASSQDQVGRGGYTF
v_call: TRBV30; clone_size: few; cdr3_aa: CAWSEGLDGYTF
v_call: TRBV20-1; clone_size: NA; cdr3_aa: CSASGSEGVTFFIAEAFF